This T cell receptor (beta chain) is from a study of beta chain features in type 1 diabetes. Sequenced material consisted of expressed TCRB transcripts (all of the isolated RNA was reverse transcribed). TCRdb's copy holds only in-frame clones and misses some; the assay was immunoSEQ multiplex PCR. There are 970,000 or so clones in the sample; about a sixth occur only once, and 0.023% lies in the top ten. Germline CDR1 reads MNHEY; CDR2 reads SMNVEV (reference sequence). Trimming shortened V by 0 bases and J by 6 bases, and 8 bases separated the two germline ends. This CDR3 is built from 13 residues. In regard to this clone: Its antigen is unidentified.

Study-level results: Healthy donors had naive, central memory and Treg TCRB repertoires that appeared less similar than those seen among patients. Patients with type 1 diabetes showed fewer VDJ junction insertions and more deletions.

Sequences were obtained from naive CD4+ T cells from blood. The chain employs TRBV27 and TRBJ1-2; TRBD1 might be the D (5 bases). The receptor was isolated from a young woman in good health. The CDR3 coding sequence is TGTGCCAGCAGTTTATCGGGGGGTCATGGCTACACCTTC. Translating it yields CASSLSGGHGYTF.